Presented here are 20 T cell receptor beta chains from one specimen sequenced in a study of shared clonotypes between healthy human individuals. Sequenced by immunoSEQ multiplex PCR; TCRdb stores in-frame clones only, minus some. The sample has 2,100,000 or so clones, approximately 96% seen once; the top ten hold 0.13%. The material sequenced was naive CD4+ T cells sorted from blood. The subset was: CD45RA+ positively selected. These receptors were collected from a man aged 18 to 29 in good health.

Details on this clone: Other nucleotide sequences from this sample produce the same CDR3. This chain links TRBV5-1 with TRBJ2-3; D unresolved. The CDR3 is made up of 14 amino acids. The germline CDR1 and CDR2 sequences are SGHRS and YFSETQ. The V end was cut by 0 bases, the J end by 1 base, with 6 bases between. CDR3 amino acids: CASSLGDGTDTQYF. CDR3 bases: TGCGCCAGCAGCTTGGGGGATGGCACAGATACGCAGTATTTT. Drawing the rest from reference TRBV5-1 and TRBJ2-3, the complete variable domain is KAGVTQTPRYLIKTRGQQVTLSCSPISGHRSVSWYQQTPGQGLQFLFEYFSETQRNKGNFPGRFSGRQFSNSRSEMNVSTLELGDSALYLCASSLGDGTDTQYFGPGTRLTVL.

The CDR3 loop is CASTLRGGSTDTQYF. CDR3 in DNA: TGTGCCAGCACCCTAAGGGGAGGGAGCACAGATACGCAGTATTTT. The genes are TRBV6-1 and TRBJ2-3, with 7 bases that match TRBD2. The length of the CDR3 is 15 residues. V lost 7 bases, J lost 0 bases, and 7 bases stayed unmatched. CDR1 is MNHNS, CDR2 SASEGT, per germline.

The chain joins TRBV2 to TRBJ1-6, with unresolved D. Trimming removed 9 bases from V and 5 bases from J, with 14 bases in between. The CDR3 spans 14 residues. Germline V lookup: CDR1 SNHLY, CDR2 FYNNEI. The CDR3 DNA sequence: TGTGCCAGTAGAGGGCAGGTCGATAATTCACCCCTCCACTTT. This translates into CASRGQVDNSPLHF.

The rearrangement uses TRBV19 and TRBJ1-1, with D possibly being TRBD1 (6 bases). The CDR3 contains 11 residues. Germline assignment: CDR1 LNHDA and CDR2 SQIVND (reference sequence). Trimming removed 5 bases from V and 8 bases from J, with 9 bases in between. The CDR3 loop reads CASSGQPEAFF. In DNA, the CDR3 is TGTGCCAGTAGTGGACAGCCGGAAGCTTTCTTT.

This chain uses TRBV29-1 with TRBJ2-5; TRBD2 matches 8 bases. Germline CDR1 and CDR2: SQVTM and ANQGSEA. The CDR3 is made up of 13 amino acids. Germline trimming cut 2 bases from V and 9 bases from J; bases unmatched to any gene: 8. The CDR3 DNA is TGCAGCGTTGAACCCTGGGCCGGGGGGGCCCAGTACTTC. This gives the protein CSVEPWAGGAQYF.

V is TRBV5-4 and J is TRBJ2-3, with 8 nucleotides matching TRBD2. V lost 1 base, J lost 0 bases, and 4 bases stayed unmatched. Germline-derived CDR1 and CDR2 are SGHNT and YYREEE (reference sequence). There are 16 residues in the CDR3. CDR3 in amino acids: CASSLRREASTDTQYF. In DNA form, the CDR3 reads TGTGCCAGCAGCTTGCGGCGGGAGGCGAGCACAGATACGCAGTATTTT.

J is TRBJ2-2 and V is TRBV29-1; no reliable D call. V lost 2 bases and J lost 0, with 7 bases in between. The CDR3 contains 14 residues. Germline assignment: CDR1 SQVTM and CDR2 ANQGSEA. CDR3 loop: CSVEQVSNTGELFF. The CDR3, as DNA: TGCAGCGTTGAACAGGTCTCGAACACCGGGGAGCTGTTTTTT.

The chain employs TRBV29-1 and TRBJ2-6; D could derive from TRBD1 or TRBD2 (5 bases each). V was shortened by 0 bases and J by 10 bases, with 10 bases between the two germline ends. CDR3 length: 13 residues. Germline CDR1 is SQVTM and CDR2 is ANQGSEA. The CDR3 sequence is CSVEDTGGNVLTF. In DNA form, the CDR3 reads TGCAGCGTTGAAGACACAGGAGGAAACGTCCTGACTTTC.

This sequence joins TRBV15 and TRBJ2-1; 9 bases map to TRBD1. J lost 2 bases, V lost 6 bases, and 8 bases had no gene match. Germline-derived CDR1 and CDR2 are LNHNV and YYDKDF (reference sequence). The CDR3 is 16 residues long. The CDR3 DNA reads TGTGCCACCAGTCCGACCCGGGACAGGGCCTACAATGAGCAGTTCTTC. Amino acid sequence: CATSPTRDRAYNEQFF. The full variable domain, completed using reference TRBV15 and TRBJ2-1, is DAMVIQNPRYQVTQFGKPVTLSCSQTLNHNVMYWYQQKSSQAPKLLFHYYDKDFNNEADTPDNFQSRRPNTSFCFLDIRSPGLGDTAMYLCATSPTRDRAYNEQFFGPGTRLTVL.

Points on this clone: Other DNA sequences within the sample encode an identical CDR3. The CDR3 spells CASSQAESSYNEQFF. The CDR3 DNA sequence: TGCGCCAGCAGCCAAGCGGAGAGCTCCTACAATGAGCAGTTCTTC. The chain joins TRBV4-3 to TRBJ2-1; D unresolved. Trimming cost V 1 base and J 0 bases, with 7 bases left between them. CDR1 and CDR2 (germline): LGHNA, YSLEER. The CDR3 sequence is 15 residues long.

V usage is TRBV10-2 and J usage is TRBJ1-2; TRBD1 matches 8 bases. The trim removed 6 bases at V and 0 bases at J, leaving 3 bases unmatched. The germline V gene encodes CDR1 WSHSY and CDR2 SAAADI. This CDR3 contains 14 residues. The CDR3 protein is CASSRTGTNYGYTF. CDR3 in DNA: TGCGCCAGCAGCCGGACAGGGACTAACTATGGCTACACCTTC.

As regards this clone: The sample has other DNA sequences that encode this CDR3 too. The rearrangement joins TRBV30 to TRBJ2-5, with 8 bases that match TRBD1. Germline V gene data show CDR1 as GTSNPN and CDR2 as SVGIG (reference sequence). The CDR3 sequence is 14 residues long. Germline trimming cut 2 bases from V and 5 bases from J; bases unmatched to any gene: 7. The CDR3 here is CAWSRGTGQETQYF. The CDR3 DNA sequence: TGTGCCTGGAGTCGCGGGACAGGACAGGAGACCCAGTACTTC.

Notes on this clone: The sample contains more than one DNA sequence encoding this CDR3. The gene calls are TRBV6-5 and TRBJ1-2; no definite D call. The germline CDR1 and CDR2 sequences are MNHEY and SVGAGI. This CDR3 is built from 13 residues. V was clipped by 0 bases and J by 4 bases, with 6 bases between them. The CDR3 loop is CASSYSRAYGYTF. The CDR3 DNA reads TGTGCCAGCAGTTACTCAAGGGCCTATGGCTACACCTTC.

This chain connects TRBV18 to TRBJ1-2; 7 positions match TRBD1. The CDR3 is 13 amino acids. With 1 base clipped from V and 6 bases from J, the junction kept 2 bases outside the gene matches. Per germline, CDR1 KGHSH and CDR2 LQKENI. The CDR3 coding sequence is TGTGCCAGCTCACCACTGACAGGGAATGGCTACACCTTC. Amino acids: CASSPLTGNGYTF.

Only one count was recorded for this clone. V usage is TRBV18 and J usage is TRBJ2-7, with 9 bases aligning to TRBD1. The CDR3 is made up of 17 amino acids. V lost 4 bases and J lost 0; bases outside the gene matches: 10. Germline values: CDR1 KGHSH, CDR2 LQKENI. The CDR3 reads CASSQGSGTGSSYEQYF. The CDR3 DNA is TGTGCCAGCTCACAGGGATCCGGGACAGGGAGCTCCTACGAGCAGTACTTC.

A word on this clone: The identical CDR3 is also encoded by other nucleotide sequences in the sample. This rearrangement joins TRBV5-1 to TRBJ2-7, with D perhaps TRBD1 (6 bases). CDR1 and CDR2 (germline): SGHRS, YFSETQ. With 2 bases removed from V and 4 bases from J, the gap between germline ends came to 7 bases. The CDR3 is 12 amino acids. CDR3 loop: CASSLGGYEQYF. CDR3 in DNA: TGCGCCAGCAGCTTAGGGGGTTACGAGCAGTACTTC.

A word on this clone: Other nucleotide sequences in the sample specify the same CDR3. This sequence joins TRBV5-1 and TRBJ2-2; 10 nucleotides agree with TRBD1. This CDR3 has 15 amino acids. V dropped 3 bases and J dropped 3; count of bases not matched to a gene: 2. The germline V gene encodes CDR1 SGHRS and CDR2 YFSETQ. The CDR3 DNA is TGCGCCAGCAGCTCCGGGACAGGGGACACCGGGGAGCTGTTTTTT. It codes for CASSSGTGDTGELFF. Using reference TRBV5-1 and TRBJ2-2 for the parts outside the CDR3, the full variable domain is KAGVTQTPRYLIKTRGQQVTLSCSPISGHRSVSWYQQTPGQGLQFLFEYFSETQRNKGNFPGRFSGRQFSNSRSEMNVSTLELGDSALYLCASSSGTGDTGELFFGEGSRLTVL.

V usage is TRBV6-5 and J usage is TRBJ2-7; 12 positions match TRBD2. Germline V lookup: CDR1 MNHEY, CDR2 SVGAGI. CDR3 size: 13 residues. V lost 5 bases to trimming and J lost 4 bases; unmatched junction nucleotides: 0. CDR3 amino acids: CASSGLAGYEQYF. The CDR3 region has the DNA TGTGCCAGCAGTGGACTAGCGGGATACGAGCAGTACTTC.

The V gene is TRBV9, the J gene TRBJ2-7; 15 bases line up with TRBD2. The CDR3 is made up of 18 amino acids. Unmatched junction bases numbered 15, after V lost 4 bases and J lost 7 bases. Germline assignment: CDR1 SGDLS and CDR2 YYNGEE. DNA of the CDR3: TGTGCCAGCAGCCCTAATCCCGGGACTAGCGGGGGGAGTCGGGAGCAGTACTTC. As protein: CASSPNPGTSGGSREQYF.

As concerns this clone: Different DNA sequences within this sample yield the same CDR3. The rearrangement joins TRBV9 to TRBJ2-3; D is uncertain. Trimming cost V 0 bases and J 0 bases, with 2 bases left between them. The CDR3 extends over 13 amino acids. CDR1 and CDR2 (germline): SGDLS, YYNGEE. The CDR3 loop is CASSVGSTDTQYF. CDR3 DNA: TGTGCCAGCAGCGTAGGAAGCACAGATACGCAGTATTTT.